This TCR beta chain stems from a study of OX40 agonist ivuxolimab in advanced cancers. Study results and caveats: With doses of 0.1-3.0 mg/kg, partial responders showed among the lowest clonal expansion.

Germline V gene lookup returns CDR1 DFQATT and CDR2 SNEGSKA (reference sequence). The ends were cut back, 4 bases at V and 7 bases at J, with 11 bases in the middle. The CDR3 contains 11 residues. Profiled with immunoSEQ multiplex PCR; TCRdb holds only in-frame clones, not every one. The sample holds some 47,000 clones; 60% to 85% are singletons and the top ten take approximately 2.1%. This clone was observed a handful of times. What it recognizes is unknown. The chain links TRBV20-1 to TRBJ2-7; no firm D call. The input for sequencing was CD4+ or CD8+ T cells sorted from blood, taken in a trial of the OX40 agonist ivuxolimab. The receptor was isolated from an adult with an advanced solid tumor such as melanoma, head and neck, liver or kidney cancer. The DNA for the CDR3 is TGCAGTGCTATAAATGCCAGGGAGCAGTACTTC. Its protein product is CSAINAREQYF.